The following is a T cell receptor beta chain sequence with its context. TCRdb's copy holds only in-frame clones and misses some; the assay was immunoSEQ multiplex PCR. Among around 30,000 clones, around 90% were seen once, and the ten largest hold roughly 5.7%. The data are from a study of T cell changes during pregnancy in multiple sclerosis. The CDR3 is 14 amino acids. Germline lookup yields CDR1 SGDLS and CDR2 YYNGEE. With 0 bases removed from V and 6 bases from J, the gap between germline ends came to 12 bases. The V gene is TRBV9, the J gene TRBJ1-2; D might be TRBD1 (5 bases). The sample in question was CD8+ T cells from peripheral blood mononuclear cells, obtained before pregnancy. The clonotype originates from a female donor with multiple sclerosis, enrolled in a pregnancy study. The DNA for the CDR3 is TGTGCCAGCAGCGTAGGGGGAGGGACCCATGGCTACACCTTC. Amino acid sequence: CASSVGGGTHGYTF.